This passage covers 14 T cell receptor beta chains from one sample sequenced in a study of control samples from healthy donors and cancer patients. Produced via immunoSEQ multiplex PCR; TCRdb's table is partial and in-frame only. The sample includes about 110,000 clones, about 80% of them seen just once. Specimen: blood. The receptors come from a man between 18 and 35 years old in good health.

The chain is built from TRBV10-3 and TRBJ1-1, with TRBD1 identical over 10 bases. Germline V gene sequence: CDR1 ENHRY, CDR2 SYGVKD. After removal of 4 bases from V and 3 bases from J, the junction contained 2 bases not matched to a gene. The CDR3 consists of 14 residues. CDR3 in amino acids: CAISGGTGDTEAFF. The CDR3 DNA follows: TGTGCCATCAGTGGGGGGACAGGGGACACTGAAGCTTTCTTT.

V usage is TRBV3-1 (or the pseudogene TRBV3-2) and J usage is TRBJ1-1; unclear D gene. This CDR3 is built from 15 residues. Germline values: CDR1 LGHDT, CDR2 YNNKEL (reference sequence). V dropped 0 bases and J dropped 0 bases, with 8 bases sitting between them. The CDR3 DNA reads TGTGCCAGCAGCCAAGAAGCGGGTTTGAACACTGAAGCTTTCTTT. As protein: CASSQEAGLNTEAFF.

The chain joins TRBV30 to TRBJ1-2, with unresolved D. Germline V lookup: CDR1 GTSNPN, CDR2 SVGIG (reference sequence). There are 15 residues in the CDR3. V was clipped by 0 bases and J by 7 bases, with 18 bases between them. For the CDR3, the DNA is TGTGCCTGGAGTGTACCGTCCAGAACCTTGACTGGCTACACCTTC. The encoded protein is CAWSVPSRTLTGYTF.

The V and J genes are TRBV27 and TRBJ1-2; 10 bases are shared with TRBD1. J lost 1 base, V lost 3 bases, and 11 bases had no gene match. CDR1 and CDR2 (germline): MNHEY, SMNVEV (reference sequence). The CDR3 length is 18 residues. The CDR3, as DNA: TGTGCCAGCAGTTTTTCCCGACAGGGGGCCAATATTAACTATGGCTACACCTTC. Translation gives CASSFSRQGANINYGYTF.

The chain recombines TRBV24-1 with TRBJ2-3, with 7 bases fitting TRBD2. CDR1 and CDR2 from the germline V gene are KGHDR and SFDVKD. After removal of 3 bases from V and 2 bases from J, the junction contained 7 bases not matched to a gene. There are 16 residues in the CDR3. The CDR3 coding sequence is TGTGCCACCAGTGATAAGTCTCTAGCGGCCACAGATACGCAGTATTTT. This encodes CATSDKSLAATDTQYF.

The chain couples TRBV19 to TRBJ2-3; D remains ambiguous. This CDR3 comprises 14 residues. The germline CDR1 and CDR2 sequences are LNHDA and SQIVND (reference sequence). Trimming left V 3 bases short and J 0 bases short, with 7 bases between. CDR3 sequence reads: CASSIRVSTDTQYF. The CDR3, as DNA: TGTGCCAGTAGTATCCGGGTCAGCACAGATACGCAGTATTTT.

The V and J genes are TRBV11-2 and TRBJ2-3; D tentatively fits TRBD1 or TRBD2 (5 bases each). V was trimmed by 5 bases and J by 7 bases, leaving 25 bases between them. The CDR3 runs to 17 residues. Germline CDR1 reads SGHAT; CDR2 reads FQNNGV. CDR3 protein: CASSPTAARGGRNTQYF. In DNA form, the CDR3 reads TGTGCCAGCAGCCCAACAGCCGCTCGGGGCGGGCGCAATACGCAGTATTTT.

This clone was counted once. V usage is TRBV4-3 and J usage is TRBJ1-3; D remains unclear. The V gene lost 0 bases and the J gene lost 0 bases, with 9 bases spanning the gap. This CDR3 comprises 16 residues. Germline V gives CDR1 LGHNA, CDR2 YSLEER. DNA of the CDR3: TGCGCCAGCAGCCAAGAATTATCGGTCTCTGGAAACACCATATATTTT. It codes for CASSQELSVSGNTIYF.

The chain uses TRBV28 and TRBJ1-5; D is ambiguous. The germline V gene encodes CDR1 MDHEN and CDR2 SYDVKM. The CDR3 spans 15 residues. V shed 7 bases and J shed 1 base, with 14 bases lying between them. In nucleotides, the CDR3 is TGTGCCAGCACCCGGGGTTATTGGAGCAATCAGCCCCAGCATTTT. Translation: CASTRGYWSNQPQHF. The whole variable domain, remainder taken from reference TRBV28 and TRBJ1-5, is DVKVTQSSRYLVKRTGEKVFLECVQDMDHENMFWYRQDPGLGLRLIYFSYDVKMKEKGDIPEGYSVSREKKERFSLILESASTNQTSMYLCASTRGYWSNQPQHFGDGTRLSIL.

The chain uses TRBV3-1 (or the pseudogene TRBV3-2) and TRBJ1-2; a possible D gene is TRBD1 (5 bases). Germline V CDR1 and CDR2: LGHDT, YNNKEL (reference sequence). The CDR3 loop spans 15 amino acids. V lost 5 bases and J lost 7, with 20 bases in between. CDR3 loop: CASSLTGGGFGGYTF. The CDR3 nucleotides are TGTGCCAGCAGCTTAACCGGGGGAGGGTTCGGTGGCTACACCTTC.

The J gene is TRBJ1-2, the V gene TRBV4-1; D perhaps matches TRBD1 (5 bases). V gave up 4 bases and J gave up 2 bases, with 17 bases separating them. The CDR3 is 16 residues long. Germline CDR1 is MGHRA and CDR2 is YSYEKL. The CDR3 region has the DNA TGCGCCAGCAGCCCGATCCCCAAGGGACTGAACTATGGCTACACCTTC. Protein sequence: CASSPIPKGLNYGYTF.

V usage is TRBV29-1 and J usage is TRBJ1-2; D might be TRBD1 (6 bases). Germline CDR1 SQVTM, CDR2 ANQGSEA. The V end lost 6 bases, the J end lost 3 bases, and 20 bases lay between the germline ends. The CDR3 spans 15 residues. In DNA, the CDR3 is TGCAGCGTGGCCGGGACACCGCCTGGAGACTATGGCTACACCTTC. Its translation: CSVAGTPPGDYGYTF. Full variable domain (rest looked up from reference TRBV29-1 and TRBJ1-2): SAVISQKPSRDICQRGTSLTIQCQVDSQVTMMFWYRQQPGQSLTLIATANQGSEATYESGFVIDKFPISRPNLTFSTLTVSNMSPEDSSIYLCSVAGTPPGDYGYTFGSGTRLTVV.

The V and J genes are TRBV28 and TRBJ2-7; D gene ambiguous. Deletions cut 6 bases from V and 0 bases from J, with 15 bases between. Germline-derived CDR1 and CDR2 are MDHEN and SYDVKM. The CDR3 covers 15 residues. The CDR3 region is CASSPGSASSYEQYF. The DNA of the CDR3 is TGTGCCAGCAGCCCCGGGTCTGCTAGCTCCTACGAGCAGTACTTC.

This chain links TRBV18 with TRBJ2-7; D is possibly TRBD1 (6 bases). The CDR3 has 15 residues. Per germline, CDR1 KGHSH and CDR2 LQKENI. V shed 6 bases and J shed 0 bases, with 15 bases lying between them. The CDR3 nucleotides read TGTGCCAGCTCCCTCGATACAGGGAGCTCCTACGAGCAGTACTTC. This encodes CASSLDTGSSYEQYF.